This TCR beta chain derives from a study of T-cell memory formation after mild COVID-19 (dated by TCRdb to the early 2020s). Background on the whole study: TCR sequence clusters from the two donors were largely donor specific. T-cell clones expanding and contracting after mild COVID-19 in a couple of donors were tracked by longitudinal TCRalpha and TCRbeta repertoire sequencing. Two young, previously healthy adult volunteers, one female and one male, were included in the cohort.

V and J lose 7 bases and 1 base, and a span of 11 bases separates them. From its cysteine to its phenylalanine, the CDR3 spans 13 amino acids. The entry retains the CDR3 DNA only, 39 bases that are in frame from base 1. Sequences SGHDT (CDR1) and YYEEEE (CDR2) are obtained from the germline V gene. Ficoll-Paque density gradient centrifugation was used to isolate PBMCs. This clonotype was seen ten or more times. The specificity of this receptor is unknown. No clone much larger than this one lies a single base away; base qualities are absent. The investigation overall reported the following: Clones contracting from day 15 to 85 had balanced CD4/CD8 phenotypes, while a second wave expanding from day 15 to 37 was biased towards CD4+. The study covered only a couple of mild cases, and larger cohorts including severe cases with pre-infection samples were considered necessary. The detection of some responding clones in pre-infection memory suggests that pre-existing cross-reactive memory T cells joined the SARS-CoV-2 response. Contracting CD4+ clones turned up mainly in the CM and EM memory subsets, whereas EMRA was where CD8+ clones were enriched. SARS-CoV-2 specificity of the second-wave clones peaking on day 37 was not confirmed.

TCRdb shows the sequencer as Illumina NovaSeq 6000. Using 5'RACE with constant-segment primers, TCRalpha and TCRbeta cDNA libraries were constructed, with sample barcodes and unique molecular identifiers added in the process. Trizol reagent was used to extract RNA from every sample. Amplification of the libraries took two PCR steps, and the second step added a second sample barcode plus Illumina TruSeq adapters. Sequencing of libraries was performed on an Illumina NovaSeq with 2 x 150 bp paired-end reads. In the original analysis: With migec v1.2.7, reads were demultiplexed and then collapsed into UMI-guided consensus sequences. Using mixcr v2.1.11, UMI consensuses were aligned to TRA and TRB V and J templates and then assembled into clonotypes. A clonotype was counted as expanded or contracted only when both edgeR and NoisET called the clonotype significant, with the noise models trained on biological replicates. edgeR calls used a false discovery rate-adjusted p below 0.01 and a log2 fold-change threshold of 1. As an exploratory analysis of dynamics, max-normalized trajectories of the 1000 most abundant clonotypes were examined by PCA with hierarchical clustering. The CD4 or CD8 phenotype of responding clones was assigned using the separately sequenced CD4+ and CD8+ repertoires. Using fastp at Q25 and MiXCR, TCRdb reprocessed the public reads and kept productive beta chains. Duplicate CDR3 protein sequences are folded into a single record with the most common DNA and genes. TCRdb, not the original authors, processed these V and J calls. This sample is represented by around 320,000 distinct CDR3 sequences; roughly an eighth of them were singletons. The ten largest clonotypes hold about 21% of the sample.

The sequence derives from a man between 18 and 35 years old who had mild COVID-19 (a few samples of this study predate the infection). The sample titles of this study are shuffled in the database, so cell type and time point are left out; the donor was told from shared clones. The material sequenced was PBMCs or a T cell subset sorted from them (not recorded which). The rearranged chain carries TRBV5-6 and TRBJ1-1, and the D gene may be TRBD1, 5 bases matching. The DNA reads as follows: TGTGCCAGCCCTGGGACGGGGAACACTGAAGCTTTCTTT. Translated, this is CASPGTGNTEAFF.